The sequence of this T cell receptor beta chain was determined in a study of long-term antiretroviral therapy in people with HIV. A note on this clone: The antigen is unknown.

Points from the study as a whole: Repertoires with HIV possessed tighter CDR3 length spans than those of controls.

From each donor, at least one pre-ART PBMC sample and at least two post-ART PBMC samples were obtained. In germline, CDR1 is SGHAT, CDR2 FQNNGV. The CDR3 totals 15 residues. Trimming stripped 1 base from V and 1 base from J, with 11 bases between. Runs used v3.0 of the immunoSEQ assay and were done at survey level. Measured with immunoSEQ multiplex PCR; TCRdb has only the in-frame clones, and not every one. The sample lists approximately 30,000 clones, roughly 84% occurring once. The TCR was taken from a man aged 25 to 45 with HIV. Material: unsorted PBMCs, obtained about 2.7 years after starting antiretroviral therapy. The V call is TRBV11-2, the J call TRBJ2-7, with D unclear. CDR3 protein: CASSLVSEGSYEQYF. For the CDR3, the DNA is TGTGCCAGCAGCTTAGTAAGTGAAGGGTCCTACGAGCAGTACTTC.